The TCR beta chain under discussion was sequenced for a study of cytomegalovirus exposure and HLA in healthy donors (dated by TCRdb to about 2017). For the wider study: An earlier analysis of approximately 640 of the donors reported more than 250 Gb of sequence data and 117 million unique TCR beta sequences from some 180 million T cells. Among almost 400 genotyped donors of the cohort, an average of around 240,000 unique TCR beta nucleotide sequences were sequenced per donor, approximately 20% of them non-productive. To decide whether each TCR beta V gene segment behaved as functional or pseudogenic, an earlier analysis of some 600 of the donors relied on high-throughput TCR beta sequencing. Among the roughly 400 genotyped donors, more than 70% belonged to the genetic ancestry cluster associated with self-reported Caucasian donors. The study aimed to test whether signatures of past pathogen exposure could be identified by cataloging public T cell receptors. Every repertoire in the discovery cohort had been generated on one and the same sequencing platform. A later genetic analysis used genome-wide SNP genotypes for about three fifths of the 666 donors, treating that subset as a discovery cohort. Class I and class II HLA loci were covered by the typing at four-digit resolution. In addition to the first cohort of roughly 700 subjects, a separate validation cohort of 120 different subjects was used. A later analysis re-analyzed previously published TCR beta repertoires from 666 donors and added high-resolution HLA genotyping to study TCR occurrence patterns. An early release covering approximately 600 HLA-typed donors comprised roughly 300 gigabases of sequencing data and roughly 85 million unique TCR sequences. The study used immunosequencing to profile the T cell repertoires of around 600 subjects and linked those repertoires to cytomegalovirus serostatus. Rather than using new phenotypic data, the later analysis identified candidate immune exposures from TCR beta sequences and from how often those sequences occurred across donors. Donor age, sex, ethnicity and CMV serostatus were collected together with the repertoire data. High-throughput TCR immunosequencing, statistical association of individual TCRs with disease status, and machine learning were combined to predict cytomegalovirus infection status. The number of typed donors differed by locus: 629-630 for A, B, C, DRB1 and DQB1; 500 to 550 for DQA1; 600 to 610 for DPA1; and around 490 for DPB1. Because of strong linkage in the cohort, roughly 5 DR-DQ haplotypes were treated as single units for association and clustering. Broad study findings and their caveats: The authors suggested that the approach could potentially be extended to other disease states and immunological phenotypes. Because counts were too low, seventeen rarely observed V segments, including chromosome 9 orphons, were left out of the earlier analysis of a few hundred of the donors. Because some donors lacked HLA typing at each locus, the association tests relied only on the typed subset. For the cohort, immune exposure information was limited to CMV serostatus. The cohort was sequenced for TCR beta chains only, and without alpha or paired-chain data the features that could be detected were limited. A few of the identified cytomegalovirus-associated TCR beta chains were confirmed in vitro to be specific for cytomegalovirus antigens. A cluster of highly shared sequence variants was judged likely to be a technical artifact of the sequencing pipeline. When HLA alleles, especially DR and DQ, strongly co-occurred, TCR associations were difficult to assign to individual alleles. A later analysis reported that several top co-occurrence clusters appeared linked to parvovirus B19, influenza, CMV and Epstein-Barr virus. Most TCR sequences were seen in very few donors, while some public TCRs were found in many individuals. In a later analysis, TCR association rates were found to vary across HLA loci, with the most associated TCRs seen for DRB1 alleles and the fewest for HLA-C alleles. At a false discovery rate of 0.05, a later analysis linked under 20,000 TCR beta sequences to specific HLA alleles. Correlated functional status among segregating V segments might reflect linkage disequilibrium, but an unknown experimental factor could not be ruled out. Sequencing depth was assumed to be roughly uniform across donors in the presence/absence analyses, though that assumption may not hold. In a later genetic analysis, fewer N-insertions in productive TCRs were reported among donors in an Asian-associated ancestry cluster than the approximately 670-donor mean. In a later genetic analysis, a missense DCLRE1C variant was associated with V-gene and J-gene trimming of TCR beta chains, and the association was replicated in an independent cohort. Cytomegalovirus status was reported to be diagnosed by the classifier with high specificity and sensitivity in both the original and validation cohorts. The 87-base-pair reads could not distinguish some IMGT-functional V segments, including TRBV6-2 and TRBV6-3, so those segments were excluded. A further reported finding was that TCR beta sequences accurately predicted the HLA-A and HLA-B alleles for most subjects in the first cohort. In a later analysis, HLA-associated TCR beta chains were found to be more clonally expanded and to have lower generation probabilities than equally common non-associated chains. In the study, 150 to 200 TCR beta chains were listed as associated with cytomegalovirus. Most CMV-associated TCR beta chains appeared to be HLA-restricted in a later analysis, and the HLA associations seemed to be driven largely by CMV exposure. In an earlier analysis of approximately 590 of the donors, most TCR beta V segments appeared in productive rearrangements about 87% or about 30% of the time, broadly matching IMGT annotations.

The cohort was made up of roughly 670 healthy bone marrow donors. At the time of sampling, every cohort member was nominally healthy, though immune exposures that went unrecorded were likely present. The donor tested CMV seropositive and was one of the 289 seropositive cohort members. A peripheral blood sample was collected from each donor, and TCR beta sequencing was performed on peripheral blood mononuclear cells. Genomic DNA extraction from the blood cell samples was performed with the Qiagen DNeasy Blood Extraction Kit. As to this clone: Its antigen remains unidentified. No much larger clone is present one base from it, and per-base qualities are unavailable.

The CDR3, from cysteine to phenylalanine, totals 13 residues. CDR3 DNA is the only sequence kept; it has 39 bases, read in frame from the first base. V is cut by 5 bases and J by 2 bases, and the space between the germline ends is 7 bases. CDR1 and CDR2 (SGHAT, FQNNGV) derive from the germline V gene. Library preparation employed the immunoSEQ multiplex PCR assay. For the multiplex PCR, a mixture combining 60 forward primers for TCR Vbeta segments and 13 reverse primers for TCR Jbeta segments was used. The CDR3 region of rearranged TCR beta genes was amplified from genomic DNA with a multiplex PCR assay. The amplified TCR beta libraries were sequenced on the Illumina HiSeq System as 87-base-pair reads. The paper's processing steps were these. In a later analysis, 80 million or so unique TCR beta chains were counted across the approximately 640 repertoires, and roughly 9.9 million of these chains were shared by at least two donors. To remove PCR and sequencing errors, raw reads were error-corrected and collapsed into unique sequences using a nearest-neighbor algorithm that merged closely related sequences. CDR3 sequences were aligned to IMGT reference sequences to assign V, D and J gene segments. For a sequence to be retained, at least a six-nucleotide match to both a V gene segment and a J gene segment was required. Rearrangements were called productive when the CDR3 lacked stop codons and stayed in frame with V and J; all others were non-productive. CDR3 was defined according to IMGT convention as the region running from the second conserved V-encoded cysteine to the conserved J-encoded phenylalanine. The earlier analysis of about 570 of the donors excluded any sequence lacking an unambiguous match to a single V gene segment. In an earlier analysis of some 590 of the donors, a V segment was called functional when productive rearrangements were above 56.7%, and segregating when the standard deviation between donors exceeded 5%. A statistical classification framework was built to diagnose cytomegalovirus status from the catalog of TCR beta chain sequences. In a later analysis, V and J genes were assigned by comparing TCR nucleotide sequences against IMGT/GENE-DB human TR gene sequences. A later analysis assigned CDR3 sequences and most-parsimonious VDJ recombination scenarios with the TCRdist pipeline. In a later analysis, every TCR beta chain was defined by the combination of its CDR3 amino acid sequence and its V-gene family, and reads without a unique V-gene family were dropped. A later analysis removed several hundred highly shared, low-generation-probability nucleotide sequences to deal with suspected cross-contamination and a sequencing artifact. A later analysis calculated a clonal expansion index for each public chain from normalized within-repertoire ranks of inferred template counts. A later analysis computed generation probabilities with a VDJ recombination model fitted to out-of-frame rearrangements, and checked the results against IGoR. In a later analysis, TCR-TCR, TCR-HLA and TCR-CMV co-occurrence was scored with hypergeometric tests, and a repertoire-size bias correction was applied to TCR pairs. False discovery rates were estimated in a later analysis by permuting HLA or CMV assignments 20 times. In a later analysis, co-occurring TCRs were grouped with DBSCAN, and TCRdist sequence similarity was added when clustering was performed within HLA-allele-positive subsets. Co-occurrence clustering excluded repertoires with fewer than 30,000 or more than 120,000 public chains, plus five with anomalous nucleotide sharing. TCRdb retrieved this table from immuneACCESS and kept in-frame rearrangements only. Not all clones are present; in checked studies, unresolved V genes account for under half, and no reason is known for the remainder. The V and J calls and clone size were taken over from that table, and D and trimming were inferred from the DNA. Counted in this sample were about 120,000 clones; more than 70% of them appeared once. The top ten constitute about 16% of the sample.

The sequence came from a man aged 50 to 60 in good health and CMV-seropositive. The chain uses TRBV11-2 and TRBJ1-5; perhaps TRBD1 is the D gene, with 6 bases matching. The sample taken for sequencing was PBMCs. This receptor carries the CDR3 CASSGQRNQPQHF. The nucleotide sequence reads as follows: TGTGCCAGCAGCGGACAGCGCAATCAGCCCCAGCATTTT.